Below, 8 T cell receptor beta chains from the same sample are listed, as sequenced in a study of PD-1 blockade in classical Hodgkin lymphoma. Sequencing was performed with immunoSEQ multiplex PCR; in TCRdb, only in-frame clones are kept and a portion is missing. Found here are 47,000 or so clones, approximately 70% of them singletons; the top ten hold about 10%. All the patients suffered relapse after autologous stem cell transplantation, and brentuximab vedotin exposure differed. The sequencing here drew on peripheral blood mononuclear cells (PBMCs), taken at baseline. The source is a human donor with classical Hodgkin lymphoma.

The rearrangement links TRBV30 to TRBJ2-1, with 10 bases lining up with TRBD1. Trimming at V came to 0 bases and at J to 3 bases, leaving 2 bases not matched to a gene. The CDR3 is 15 amino acids. The germline V gene has CDR1 GTSNPN and CDR2 SVGIG (reference sequence). CDR3 nucleotide sequence: TGTGCCTGGAGTGTAGGGACAGGGGACTACAATGAGCAGTTCTTC. As protein: CAWSVGTGDYNEQFF.

This clone was found once. CDR3 protein: CASSSPGAFTDTQYF. Here the CDR3 DNA reads TGTGCCAGCAGCTCCCCCGGGGCTTTCACAGATACGCAGTATTTT. J is TRBJ2-3 and V is TRBV7-6; perhaps D is TRBD1 or TRBD2 (5 bases each). From germline, CDR1 is SGHVS and CDR2 FNYEAQ. The ends were cut back, 4 bases at V and 2 bases at J, with 13 bases in the middle. CDR3 size: 15 residues.

This clone qualifies as medium-sized (0.01 to 0.1%). V and J are TRBV7-9 and TRBJ1-2, with a tentative D call TRBD1 (5 bases). The CDR3 is made up of 15 amino acids. Trimming took off 2 bases at V and 0 bases at J, with 10 bases between the two ends. Germline CDR1 and CDR2: SEHNR and FQNEAQ (reference sequence). The CDR3 protein is CASSLLGAPNYGYTF. DNA of the CDR3: TGTGCCAGCAGCTTATTAGGGGCCCCTAACTATGGCTACACCTTC.

Written as DNA, the CDR3 is TGTGCCAGCAGCTGGACCGGGGCGAACACTGAAGCTTTCTTT. It encodes CASSWTGANTEAFF. The rearrangement joins TRBV5-5 to TRBJ1-1; the D gene is possibly TRBD1 (5 bases). V was shortened by 3 bases and J by 1 base, with 10 bases between the two germline ends. The CDR3 loop spans 14 amino acids. Germline V gene data show CDR1 as SGHKS and CDR2 as YYEKEE (reference sequence).

This clone was picked up a small number of times. This sequence joins TRBV7-2 and TRBJ2-7; 11 bases are shared with TRBD1. Germline V gene sequence: CDR1 SGHTA, CDR2 FQGNSA. The CDR3 length is 17 residues. J gave up 3 bases and V 4 bases, and 11 bases lay outside the gene matches. CDR3 bases: TGTGCCAGCAGCTCCCGGACAGGGGGCTTTTCTGGCTACGAGCAGTACTTC. As protein: CASSSRTGGFSGYEQYF.

The chain recombines TRBV29-1 with TRBJ1-2; no firm D call. V lost 4 bases and J lost 6, with 6 bases in between. The CDR3 covers 10 residues. The germline V gene has CDR1 SQVTM and CDR2 ANQGSEA. In DNA form, the CDR3 reads TGCAGCGTTGGGGAAAATGGCTACACCTTC. Amino acid sequence: CSVGENGYTF.

This sequence joins TRBV4-2 and TRBJ2-7; 7 nucleotides align to TRBD2. This CDR3 has 14 amino acids. Germline-derived CDR1 and CDR2 are LGHNA and YNFKEQ. V was pared by 4 bases and J by 2 bases, with 5 bases of the junction left unmatched. CDR3 coding DNA: TGTGCCAGCAGCCCCACGACTAGCCCCTACGAGCAGTACTTC. Amino acid sequence: CASSPTTSPYEQYF.

This clone occurred once. The J gene is TRBJ2-4, the V gene TRBV30; D might be TRBD2 (5 bases). Germline V gives CDR1 GTSNPN, CDR2 SVGIG (reference sequence). The CDR3 totals 11 residues. V was trimmed by 8 bases and J by 6 bases, leaving 11 bases between them. The CDR3: CAEGEGNIQYF. The CDR3 DNA reads TGTGCCGAGGGAGAGGGAAACATTCAGTACTTC.